Here is one TCR beta chain with its context. Its antigen is unknown. Base qualities are missing; no much larger clone stands one base away. Libraries were made using the immunoSEQ multiplex PCR assay. TCRdb limited this immuneACCESS table to in-frame rearrangements with V and J called. A share of clones is missing; checked studies link under half to unresolved V genes, and the rest is unexplained. The sample includes over 65,000 clones, with about 89% observed a single time. The ten top clones hold 8.5% to 10% of the sample. The data stem from a study of control samples from healthy donors and cancer patients (dated by TCRdb to the early 2020s). Via the germline V gene (reference sequence), CDR1 is LNHDA and CDR2 SQIVND. Trimming costs V 3 bases and J 3 bases, and their ends lie 8 bases apart. The CDR3 runs 13 amino acids, cysteine and phenylalanine included. Only the CDR3 part of the read is kept: 39 bases, read in frame from the first base.

Sequencing was performed on PBMCs. This TCR was recovered from a woman between 50 and 59 years old with colorectal cancer. The rearrangement combines TRBV19 with TRBJ1-1; the D segment cannot be called with confidence. The CDR3 reads CASSIGLDTEAFF. The bases are TGTGCCAGTAGTATCGGGTTGGACACTGAAGCTTTCTTT. Where the CDR3 stops, the reference TRBV19 and TRBJ1-1 genes take over; the full variable domain is DGGITQSPKYLFRKEGQNVTLSCEQNLNHDAMYWYRQDPGQGLRLIYYSQIVNDFQKGDIAEGYSVSREKKESFPLTVTSAQKNPTAFYLCASSIGLDTEAFFGQGTRLTVV.